These 13 T cell receptor beta chains were all obtained from the same sample, sequenced in a study of cytomegalovirus exposure and HLA in healthy donors. Primers: 60 Vbeta forward and 13 Jbeta reverse. Only in-frame clones appear in the TCRdb table, and some are missing; sequencing was by immunoSEQ multiplex PCR. The sample records 150,000 to 200,000 clones, about three quarters being singletons. Sample: PBMCs. These receptors originate from a woman between 50 and 59 years old in good health and CMV-seropositive.

A word on this clone: A read error may produce the germline difference seen at one junction end. The CDR3 coding sequence is TGTGCCAGCAGCGTACGTGACAGGTCCATGGTACACTTC. Its translation is CASSVRDRSMVHF. This chain links TRBV9 with TRBJ1-2; possibly TRBD1 for D (6 bases). The CDR3 loop spans 13 amino acids. The germline CDR1 and CDR2 sequences are SGDLS and YYNGEE.

This clone was counted a single time. The chain is built from TRBV29-1 and TRBJ1-2, with D perhaps TRBD1 (6 bases). The V end lost 7 bases, the J end lost 3 bases, and 18 bases lay between the germline ends. Germline lookup yields CDR1 SQVTM and CDR2 ANQGSEA. The CDR3 has 14 residues. Here the CDR3 DNA reads TGCAGCGCAGGCCCTGGGGGGGGCGACTATGGCTACACCTTC. It translates to CSAGPGGGDYGYTF.

The CDR3 DNA reads as TGTGCCAGCAGCTTGGAGCAGGGCTTTTCTTCCTACGAGCAGTACTTC. This sequence encodes CASSLEQGFSSYEQYF. The chain recombines TRBV5-4 with TRBJ2-7, with a possible D match to TRBD1 (5 bases). Between the trimmed V and J ends, which lost 0 bases and 1 base, there was a span of 14 bases. The CDR3 covers 16 residues. Germline values: CDR1 SGHNT, CDR2 YYREEE (reference sequence).

The chain is built from TRBV11-3 and TRBJ1-1, with D perhaps TRBD1 (5 bases). The V end was cut by 7 bases, the J end by 13 bases, with 10 bases between. Per germline, CDR1 SGHNT and CDR2 YENEEA. There are 9 residues in the CDR3. Here the CDR3 DNA reads TGTGCCAGCATCCACGGGGGTTTCTTT. It codes for CASIHGGFF. The full variable domain, in which reference TRBV11-3 and TRBJ1-1 provide the parts outside the CDR3, is EAGVVQSPRYKIIEKKQPVAFWCNPISGHNTLYWYLQNLGQGPELLIRYENEEAVDDSQLPKDRFSAERLKGVDSTLKIQPAELGDSAVYLCASIHGGFFGQGTRLTVV.

The chain employs TRBV29-1 and TRBJ2-7, with D possibly matching TRBD2 (6 bases). This CDR3 region has 13 residues. V was pared by 7 bases and J by 0 bases, with 13 bases between. Germline V gene data show CDR1 as SQVTM and CDR2 as ANQGSEA. The CDR3 bases are TGCAGCGCGCGGGACGGGGGCTCCTACGAGCAGTACTTC. Translated: CSARDGGSYEQYF.

The V call is TRBV2, the J call TRBJ1-2; TRBD1 might be the D (6 bases). Germline assignment: CDR1 SNHLY and CDR2 FYNNEI. Trimming took 2 bases from V and 7 from J, leaving 23 bases between them. This CDR3 contains 17 residues. The CDR3 DNA sequence: TGTGCCAGCAGTGAAAACTCACCCCGGGGGGCGTACGGTGGCTACACCTTC. This encodes CASSENSPRGAYGGYTF.

This chain links TRBV15 with TRBJ2-1; 7 bases match TRBD1. The CDR3 extends over 16 amino acids. J was trimmed by 8 bases and V by 5 bases; bases with no gene match: 15. CDR1 and CDR2 (germline): LNHNV, YYDKDF (reference sequence). CDR3 protein: CATSRNRRQGGYEQFF. Here the CDR3 DNA reads TGTGCCACCAGCCGAAATCGACGACAGGGTGGCTATGAGCAGTTCTTC.

This chain links TRBV19 with TRBJ2-1, with a tentative D call TRBD2 (6 bases). Germline V CDR1 and CDR2: LNHDA, SQIVND (reference sequence). This CDR3 has 13 amino acids. Deletions cut 7 bases from V and 0 bases from J, with 7 bases between. The CDR3: CASIGSSYNEQFF. DNA of the CDR3: TGTGCCAGTATCGGGAGCTCCTACAATGAGCAGTTCTTC.

The chain couples TRBV4-3 to TRBJ1-2; 7 nucleotides align to TRBD1. The CDR3 consists of 15 residues. Germline V gives CDR1 LGHNA, CDR2 YSLEER. V trimming: 1 base; J trimming: 4 bases; junction bases outside the gene matches: 6. The CDR3 sequence: CASSQVGGGSYGYTF. In DNA form, the CDR3 reads TGCGCCAGCAGCCAAGTTGGAGGGGGCAGCTATGGCTACACCTTC.

CDR3 coding DNA: TGTGCCAGTAGTCAACAGGGGGCGTTCTGGCTGTTTTTT. Amino acids: CASSQQGAFWLFF. The chain uses TRBV19 and TRBJ1-4, with 9 positions matching TRBD1. Germline V gene lookup returns CDR1 LNHDA and CDR2 SQIVND (reference sequence). The CDR3 runs to 13 residues. Trimming at V came to 5 bases and at J to 14 bases, leaving 9 bases not matched to a gene.

In DNA form, the CDR3 reads TGTGCCAGCGGAGGGCCGTCCTCCTACGAGCAGTACTTC. Translation gives CASGGPSSYEQYF. This chain uses TRBV28 with TRBJ2-7; D possibly corresponds to TRBD2 (6 bases). The CDR3 covers 13 residues. V was pared by 8 bases and J by 0 bases, with 11 bases between. CDR1 and CDR2 (germline): MDHEN, SYDVKM.

V usage is TRBV6-1 and J usage is TRBJ2-1; possible D gene TRBD2, 6 bases. Looked up from germline, CDR1 is MNHNS and CDR2 is SASEGT. V was shortened by 0 bases and J by 1 base, with 16 bases between the two germline ends. This CDR3 is built from 18 residues. The chain's CDR3 is CASSEAVVWGDSYNEQFF. The CDR3 DNA is TGTGCCAGCAGTGAAGCGGTGGTATGGGGGGATTCCTACAATGAGCAGTTCTTC.

This clone was seen more than once but under ten times. The J gene is TRBJ1-1, the V gene TRBV6-6; D ambiguous. CDR3 length: 14 amino acids. Trimming took 3 bases from V and 2 from J, leaving 10 bases between them. Per the germline V gene, CDR1 is MNHNY and CDR2 is SVGAGI (reference sequence). The DNA for the CDR3 is TGTGCCAGCAGTTATAATCGAGTCAACACTGAAGCTTTCTTT. Residues: CASSYNRVNTEAFF.